A selection of T cell receptor beta chains follows, all from one sample in a study of CD8 T cell repertoires and HIV-1 epitope variants. Their antigen targets remain unknown. Assay: immunoSEQ multiplex PCR; the TCRdb copy retains only in-frame clones and omits some. This repertoire shows a few thousand clones, under 70% found once; its top ten account for 35% to 50%. The material sequenced was cultured CD8+ T cells derived from PBMCs. The source is a male donor with HIV. The CDR3 runs from the conserved cysteine through the conserved F or W. The D gene is left open where the match is weak. For some rows the clone size is stated as once, few or many, or as a class when expanded; others skip it.

>TRBJ2-5|.|TRBV7-9|.
TGTGCCAGCAGCTTATTAGGAGGGGGCCAAGAGACCCAGTACTTC
CASSLLGGGQETQYF
>TRBJ2-7|TRBD1|TRBV5-6|.
TGTGCCAGCAGCTTCCAGACAGGGGGAGGCGAGCAGTACTTC
CASSFQTGGGEQYF
>TRBJ1-1|.|TRBV4-1|.
TGCGCCAGCAGCCAAGGCAACAGGGTCACTGAAGCTTTCTTT
CASSQGNRVTEAFF
>TRBJ2-1|TRBD1|TRBV7-3|.
TGTGCCAGCAGCGAGACAGGGTCCGCCTACAATGAGCAGTTCTTC
CASSETGSAYNEQFF
>TRBJ1-1|.|TRBV21-1|.
TGTGCCAGCAGTAGAGGCACTGAAGCTTTCTTT
CASSRGTEAFF
>TRBJ2-7|TRBD1|TRBV11-1|few
TGTGCCAGCAGCTTACAGGGGGCCTACGAGCAGTACTTC
CASSLQGAYEQYF
>TRBJ2-2|TRBD1|TRBV23-1|.
TGCGCCAGCAGTCATCGGACAGGGGGCGACACCGGGGAGCTGTTTTTT
CASSHRTGGDTGELFF
>TRBJ1-1|.|TRBV19|.
TGTGCCAGTAGTATGCACAGGGTAAACACTGAAGCTTTCTTT
CASSMHRVNTEAFF
>TRBJ2-3|.|TRBV4-3|.
TGCGCCAGCAGCCAAGATGGGACCGCCGATACGCAGTATTTT
CASSQDGTADTQYF
>TRBJ1-1|.|TRBV5-5|few
TGTGCCAGCAGCTTGGATTGGAACACTGAAGCTTTCTTT
CASSLDWNTEAFF
>TRBJ2-2|.|TRBV9|.
TGTGCCAGCAGCCCCGAGAGCGCGAACACCGGGGAGCTGTTTTTT
CASSPESANTGELFF
>TRBJ2-7|.|TRBV13|few
TGTGCCAGCAGCTTAGCCGGCGGATCTTACGAGCAGTACTTC
CASSLAGGSYEQYF
>TRBJ1-2|TRBD1|TRBV6-4|medium-sized
TGTGCCAGCAGTGTCCCCCCCAGGGACAGGGGGCTTGTCTATGGCTACACCTTC
CASSVPPRDRGLVYGYTF
>TRBJ1-6|.|TRBV5-3|few
TGTGCCAGAAGAGGAACAGGTTTCTCCTATAATTCACCCCTCCACTTT
CARRGTGFSYNSPLHF
>TRBJ2-1|.|TRBV4-3|.
TGCGCCAGCAGCCAAGATCAGGACAGCTCCTACAATGAGCAGTTCTTC
CASSQDQDSSYNEQFF
>TRBJ1-2|TRBD1|TRBV13|.
TGTGCCAGCAGCCTCTTTCTGACAGGGACGGCTGGCTACACCTTC
CASSLFLTGTAGYTF
>TRBJ2-7|TRBD1|TRBV11-2|few
TGTGCCAGCAGCTTTGGGACAGGCTCCCACTACGAGCAGTACTTC
CASSFGTGSHYEQYF
>TRBJ2-1|.|TRBV15|.
TGTGCCACCAGCAGAGATTTCTTAGAGACTAGCAATGAGCAGTTCTTC
CATSRDFLETSNEQFF
>TRBJ2-3|.|TRBV29-1|once
TGCAGCGTTGCGTGGGACAGCACAGATACGCAGTATTTT
CSVAWDSTDTQYF
>TRBJ2-1|.|TRBV19|.
TGTGCCAGTAGTATAGGATGGGGGGTCGCCTACAATGAGCAGTTCTTC
CASSIGWGVAYNEQFF
>TRBJ1-1|.|TRBV5-6|few
TGTGCCAGCAGCCCGGGGGGAGGGGACTCCACTGAAGCTTTCTTT
CASSPGGGDSTEAFF
>TRBJ1-1|.|TRBV7-9|once
TGTGCCAGCAGCTTAGGACAGGTTTCACCCGAAGCTTTCTTT
CASSLGQVSPEAFF
>TRBJ2-1|TRBD1|TRBV19|once
TGTGCCAGTAGTTCGGGACAGGGTGTAAATGAGCAGTTCTTC
CASSSGQGVNEQFF
>TRBJ2-7|TRBD1|TRBV6-6|.
TGTGCCAGCAGTCACAACACAGGGGGCCCCTACGAGCAGTACTTC
CASSHNTGGPYEQYF
>TRBJ2-5|TRBD1|TRBV7-9|.
TGTGCCAGCAGCCTGGGACAGATTCAAGAGACCCAGTACTTC
CASSLGQIQETQYF
>TRBJ2-2|.|TRBV7-9|.
TGTGCCAGCAGCTTAGAGTCGGGGGTCCTCGCGAACACCGGGGAGCTGTTTTTT
CASSLESGVLANTGELFF
>TRBJ1-1|.|TRBV6-6|few
TGTGCCAGCAGTGGACAGACGAACACTGAAGCTTTCTTT
CASSGQTNTEAFF
>TRBJ1-1|.|TRBV27|.
TGTGCCAGCAGTTTCCGGTTCTCCATGAACACTGAAGCTTTCTTT
CASSFRFSMNTEAFF
>TRBJ2-7|.|TRBV27|.
TGTGCCAGCAGTTATCAGAAGGCGAACGAGCAGTACTTC
CASSYQKANEQYF
>TRBJ1-1|TRBD1|TRBV7-9|few
TGTGCCAGCAGCTTCGATTTCGGGACAGGGGGCCTGAACACTGAAGCTTTCTTT
CASSFDFGTGGLNTEAFF
>TRBJ2-1|.|TRBV5-4|.
TGTGCCAGCAGCACCGATAACAATGAGCAGTTCTTC
CASSTDNNEQFF
>TRBJ1-1|.|TRBV27|few
TGTGCCAGCTCCTGGGGAATGAACACTGAAGCTTTCTTT
CASSWGMNTEAFF
>TRBJ1-2|TRBD1|TRBV5-6|.
TGTGCCAGCAGCTCCGGGACAGCAGCTAACTATGGCTACACCTTC
CASSSGTAANYGYTF
>TRBJ2-3|TRBD2|TRBV15|.
TGTGCCACCAGCAGTACTAGCGGGGGGGCAGATACGCAGTATTTT
CATSSTSGGADTQYF
>TRBJ1-1|TRBD1|TRBV4-1|few
TGCGCCAGCAGCCAAAAGGGGGCGGAGGACACTGAAGCTTTCTTT
CASSQKGAEDTEAFF
>TRBJ1-1|TRBD1|TRBV6-5|.
TGTGCCAGCAGTTACTCTGGCGGGACAGGCCTTGAAGCTTTCTTT
CASSYSGGTGLEAFF
>TRBJ1-5|.|TRBV9|.
TGTGCCAGCAACGAAGGGAGCAATCAGCCCCAGCATTTT
CASNEGSNQPQHF
>TRBJ2-7|TRBD1|TRBV5-4|.
TGTGCCAGCAGCTCGGACAGGCTCTGGAACGAGCAGTACTTC
CASSSDRLWNEQYF
>TRBJ2-2|.|TRBV6-1|.
TGTGCCAGCTTGAACACCGGGGAGCTGTTTTTT
CASLNTGELFF
>TRBJ1-2|.|TRBV5-1|.
TGCGCCAGCAGCTTGGGGGTCTCCTCCTATGGCTACACCTTC
CASSLGVSSYGYTF
>TRBJ1-5|TRBD1|TRBV18|.
TGTGCCAGCTCACGGGGACAGGGGGGGAATCAGCCCCAGCATTTT
CASSRGQGGNQPQHF
>TRBJ2-7|.|TRBV6-5|.
TGTGCCAGCAGTGAAGACCCTAGCAACTACGAGCAGTACTTC
CASSEDPSNYEQYF
>TRBJ2-2|.|TRBV5-5|.
TGTGCCAGCAGCTTTGAGACCTCTTCCAAGGGGGAGCTGTTTTTT
CASSFETSSKGELFF
>TRBJ1-2|.|TRBV7-2|once
TGTGCCAGCAGCTTAGTCGAGAGGGGAGGCTATGGCTACACCTTC
CASSLVERGGYGYTF
>TRBJ1-4|.|TRBV28|few
TGTGCCAGCAGTCCTGCAACTAATGAAAAACTGTTTTTT
CASSPATNEKLFF
>TRBJ1-1|.|TRBV10-3|.
TGTGCCACGCAGGGAAGGGACACTGAAGCTTTCTTT
CATQGRDTEAFF
>TRBJ2-7|.|TRBV11-2|.
TGTGCCAGCAGCTTTGGGGGTAACTACGAGCAGTACTTC
CASSFGGNYEQYF
>TRBJ2-3|.|TRBV11-3|.
TGTGCCAGCAGCCGAAGAGAGGGAGTGGGAGATACGCAGTATTTT
CASSRREGVGDTQYF
>TRBJ1-1|TRBD1|TRBV10-2|.
TGCGCCAGCAGGGAGGGACAGGGCCCGACTGAAGCTTTCTTT
CASREGQGPTEAFF
>TRBJ2-5|.|TRBV28|.
TGTGCCAGCAGCTCATCCAAGTACAGGGAAGAGACCCAGTACTTC
CASSSSKYREETQYF